Presented here are 14 T cell receptor beta chains from one specimen sequenced in a study of identical twins. MiXCR, run by TCRdb on the 5' RACE reads, gives a single entry per CDR3 protein. The sample consists of around 690,000 distinct CDR3 sequences, 21% of them appearing once. The same data also went into a second study, on T cells expressing NK-cell markers.

Sequencing was performed on PBMCs. These receptors came from a woman aged 18-29 years in good health.

A few counts support this clonotype. The chain employs TRBV6-6 and TRBJ2-7; perhaps TRBD2 as D (6 bases). The CDR3 is 13 amino acids. CDR1 MNHNY and CDR2 SVGAGI come from the germline V gene (reference sequence). V lost 5 bases, J lost 6 bases, and 14 bases lay in between. Here the CDR3 DNA reads TGTGCCAGCAGTCCCGGGACGGGAGTCGAGCAGTACTTC. It translates to CASSPGTGVEQYF.

CDR3 in amino acids: CASSRGLAGDETQYF. DNA for the CDR3: TGCGCCAGCAGTCGAGGACTAGCGGGAGATGAGACCCAGTACTTC. This chain joins TRBV5-1 and TRBJ2-5; 13 bases are shared with TRBD2. Germline V gene lookup returns CDR1 SGHRS and CDR2 YFSETQ. Trimming cost V 5 bases and J 5 bases; bases outside gene matches: 6. The CDR3 spans 15 residues. The whole variable domain, filled in from reference TRBV5-1 and TRBJ2-5, reads KAGVTQTPRYLIKTRGQQVTLSCSPISGHRSVSWYQQTPGQGLQFLFEYFSETQRNKGNFPGRFSGRQFSNSRSEMNVSTLELGDSALYLCASSRGLAGDETQYFGPGTRLLVL.

The chain carries TRBV20-1 and TRBJ2-5, with TRBD2 matching over 8 bases. Losses at the gene ends were 3 bases for V and 2 bases for J; bases not matched to a gene: 11. From germline, CDR1 is DFQATT and CDR2 SNEGSKA (reference sequence). This CDR3 has 16 residues. The CDR3: CSARGTTSGHQETQYF. The DNA for the CDR3 is TGCAGTGCTAGGGGCACCACTAGCGGACATCAAGAGACCCAGTACTTC.

This clonotype has a handful of counts. The V and J genes are TRBV20-1 and TRBJ1-1; D remains unclear. This CDR3 is 15 amino acids long. V was pared by 3 bases and J by 0 bases, with 14 bases between. The V gene's germline CDR1 is DFQATT and CDR2 SNEGSKA (reference sequence). The CDR3 loop reads CSASGVYHMNTEAFF. The CDR3 bases are TGCAGTGCTAGTGGGGTTTACCACATGAACACTGAAGCTTTCTTT.

This clonotype was seen repeatedly, ten times or more. The genes are TRBV20-1 and TRBJ2-1, with D tentatively TRBD2 (5 bases). The CDR3 covers 11 residues. Deletions cut 4 bases from V and 10 bases from J, with 11 bases between. Germline values: CDR1 DFQATT, CDR2 SNEGSKA (reference sequence). CDR3 sequence: CSATEGWEQFF. The CDR3 DNA follows: TGCAGTGCTACCGAGGGCTGGGAGCAGTTCTTC.

V and J are TRBV9 and TRBJ2-1, with 11 bases fitting TRBD2. Germline V gives CDR1 SGDLS, CDR2 YYNGEE. J was trimmed by 1 base and V by 4 bases; bases with no gene match: 10. The CDR3 is 18 amino acids. CDR3 protein: CASSIGASGRLSYNEQFF. The CDR3 coding sequence is TGTGCCAGCAGCATTGGGGCTAGCGGGAGGCTTTCCTACAATGAGCAGTTCTTC.

The chain recombines TRBV7-2 with TRBJ2-5; D is ambiguous. V was trimmed by 6 bases and J by 5 bases, leaving 10 bases between them. The CDR3 has 12 amino acids. CDR1 SGHTA and CDR2 FQGNSA come from the germline V gene. The CDR3 DNA reads as TGTGCCAGCAGTAGGGTTTGGGAGACCCAGTACTTC. Encoded protein: CASSRVWETQYF.

This sequence joins TRBV2 and TRBJ1-2; D might be TRBD1 (5 bases). Germline V CDR1 and CDR2: SNHLY, FYNNEI. This CDR3 spans 13 amino acids. The V end was cut by 3 bases, the J end by 8 bases, with 13 bases between. As DNA, the CDR3 is TGTGCCAGCAGTGAGAGGGTCAGGGTAGGCTACACCTTC. It codes for CASSERVRVGYTF.

The chain combines TRBV20-1 with TRBJ2-1; TRBD2 matches 10 bases. Germline-derived CDR1 and CDR2 are DFQATT and SNEGSKA (reference sequence). The V and J ends lost 3 bases and 2 bases, in that order; junction bases with no gene match: 1. This CDR3 is built from 14 residues. In DNA form, the CDR3 reads TGCAGTGCTAGTCTAGCGGGGGCCTACAATGAGCAGTTCTTC. This gives the protein CSASLAGAYNEQFF.

There are many counts of this clonotype. This chain uses TRBV24-1 with TRBJ2-3; D uncertain. Germline V gene lookup returns CDR1 KGHDR and CDR2 SFDVKD. The CDR3 length is 12 residues. V shed 1 base and J shed 8 bases, with 6 bases lying between them. In DNA form, the CDR3 reads TGTGCCACCAGTGATTTCAAGGGTACGCAGTATTTT. This codes for CATSDFKGTQYF.

Ten or more counts support this clonotype. The rearrangement uses TRBV20-1 and TRBJ2-2, with TRBD2 matching 8 bases. The CDR3 spans 13 residues. Germline-derived CDR1 and CDR2 are DFQATT and SNEGSKA (reference sequence). The junction had 4 bases not matched to a gene; V was cut back by 3 bases and J by 7 bases. The CDR3 nucleotides read TGCAGTGCTAGCGCGGGGGGCATCGGGGAGCTGTTTTTT. Translation gives CSASAGGIGELFF.

The rearrangement joins TRBV6-1 to TRBJ2-7; 9 nucleotides line up with TRBD1. J gave up 3 bases and V 7 bases, and 13 bases lay outside the gene matches. This CDR3 is built from 16 residues. Germline lookup yields CDR1 MNHNS and CDR2 SASEGT. CDR3 in DNA: TGTGCCAGCAACGAACTAGGGACAGGGCTTTACTACGAGCAGTACTTC. Translated: CASNELGTGLYYEQYF.

The rearrangement joins TRBV21-1 to TRBJ2-7. TRBV21-1 is a pseudogene segment. This CDR3 region has 12 residues. The CDR3, as DNA: TGTGCCAGCAGCAATAGGATCCACGAGCAGTACTTC. Protein product: CASSNRIHEQYF.

This clonotype was detected only once. The rearrangement links TRBV14 to TRBJ1-5; no reliable D call. V gave up 0 bases and J gave up 9 bases, with 9 bases separating them. The germline CDR1 and CDR2 sequences are SGHDN and FVKESK. The CDR3 spans 13 residues. CDR3: CASSQDLRRPQHF. CDR3 DNA: TGTGCCAGCAGCCAAGATTTGAGGCGGCCCCAGCATTTT.